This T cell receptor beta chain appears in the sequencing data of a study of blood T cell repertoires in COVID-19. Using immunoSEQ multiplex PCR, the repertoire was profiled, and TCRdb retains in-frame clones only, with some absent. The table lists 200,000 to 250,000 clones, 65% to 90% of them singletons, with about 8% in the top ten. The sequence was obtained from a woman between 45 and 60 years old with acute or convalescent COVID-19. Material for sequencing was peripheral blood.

The CDR3: CASSLPAGQLYGYTF. The CDR3 bases are TGTGCCAGCAGTTTACCGGCTGGACAGCTTTATGGCTACACCTTC. This sequence joins TRBV28 and TRBJ1-2; D may be TRBD1 (6 bases). The length of the CDR3 is 15 residues. Trimming took off 2 bases at V and 5 bases at J, with 15 bases between the two ends. Germline-derived CDR1 and CDR2 are MDHEN and SYDVKM.